This T cell receptor beta chain was profiled in a study of blood T cell repertoires in COVID-19. At the level of the study: The United States, Italy and Spain supplied acute and convalescent COVID-19 samples. T cells, B-cell-depleted T cells, or PBMCs supplied cDNA or gDNA.

CDR1 is MNHEY and CDR2 is SVGEGT in the germline V gene. V lost 2 bases and J 9 bases, leaving 11 bases between the germline ends. This CDR3 has 13 residues. Authors' processing steps: Estimation of nucleated cell counts relied on the amplification of reference gene primers. Profiled with immunoSEQ multiplex PCR; TCRdb holds only in-frame clones, not every one. That table gives V, J and clone size, and the DNA gave D and trimming. Among approximately 450,000 clones listed, around nine tenths were seen once. The V call is TRBV6-2 or TRBV6-3, the J call TRBJ2-4; a possible D gene is TRBD2 (6 bases). Material: PBMCs or T cells enriched from blood (not recorded which). This receptor was obtained from a woman younger than 30 with acute COVID-19. The CDR3 reads CASSYVGGSIQYF. As DNA, the CDR3 is TGTGCCAGCAGTTACGTCGGGGGAAGCATTCAGTACTTC.